This entry lists 15 T cell receptor beta chains sequenced from one sample in a study of breast tumors, draining lymph nodes, adjacent tissues. MiXCR, run by TCRdb on the multiplex PCR reads, gives a single entry per CDR3 protein. The repertoire holds around 150,000 distinct CDR3 sequences, with approximately 32% as singletons. Breast cancer patients provided tissue from their axillary draining lymph nodes. The source material was axillary lymph node tissue. The origin of the receptors is a female donor with breast cancer. Some clones in this sample may be carry-over from other donors' samples.

This clonotype occurred many times. The V gene is TRBV5-6, the J gene TRBJ2-2; a weak D match, TRBD1 (6 bases). Germline CDR1 reads SGHDT; CDR2 reads YYEEEE. This CDR3 contains 16 residues. Trimming cost V 0 bases and J 4 bases, with 13 bases left between them. CDR3 protein: CASSLVSGAGTGELFF. The CDR3 nucleotides read TGTGCCAGCAGCTTGGTGTCAGGGGCCGGCACCGGGGAGCTGTTTTTT.

This clonotype has at least ten counts. This chain links TRBV30 with TRBJ1-6; a possible D gene is TRBD1 (6 bases). The CDR3 covers 14 residues. V lost 0 bases and J lost 7, with 10 bases in between. The germline V gene encodes CDR1 GTSNPN and CDR2 SVGIG (reference sequence). The CDR3 nucleotides read TGTGCCTGGAGTGTACTACAGGGAAATTCACCCCTCCACTTT. Encoded protein: CAWSVLQGNSPLHF.

This clonotype was seen repeatedly, ten times or more. The chain carries TRBV4-3 and TRBJ1-4; D gene ambiguous. Trimming took off 0 bases at V and 3 bases at J, with 11 bases between the two ends. Germline V lookup: CDR1 LGHNA, CDR2 YSLEER. The length of the CDR3 is 16 residues. The CDR3: CASSQDLARANEKLFF. As DNA, the CDR3 is TGCGCCAGCAGCCAAGATTTGGCCCGCGCTAATGAAAAACTGTTTTTT.

In its sample, this clonotype was seen many times. This chain joins TRBV3-1 and TRBJ2-7; D may be TRBD1 (6 bases). The CDR3 totals 14 residues. Germline V lookup: CDR1 LGHDT, CDR2 YNNKEL (reference sequence). Trimming took off 4 bases at V and 7 bases at J, with 17 bases between the two ends. The CDR3 spells CASSPRTESHEQYV. The CDR3 nucleotides read TGTGCCAGCAGCCCAAGGACAGAATCTCATGAGCAGTACGTC.

This clonotype was seen a few times. The chain combines TRBV28 with TRBJ1-2, with TRBD1 as a possible D gene (5 bases). Germline assignment: CDR1 MDHEN and CDR2 SYDVKM. This CDR3 has 13 amino acids. The V and J ends lost 5 bases and 4 bases respectively, with 11 bases between them. The CDR3 DNA reads as TGTGCCAGCAGTCGGGGGACCCCCTATGGCTACACCTTC. It is translated as CASSRGTPYGYTF.

This clonotype was observed at least ten times. The chain combines TRBV5-1 with TRBJ2-3; D is perhaps TRBD2 (6 bases). Germline CDR1 SGHRS, CDR2 YFSETQ. The CDR3 runs to 15 residues. V was cut by 4 bases and J by 5 bases, with 17 bases left in between. CDR3 in amino acids: CASSLEGGSGDTQYF. The CDR3 DNA sequence: TGCGCCAGCAGCCTCGAGGGAGGTAGCGGAGATACGCAGTATTTT.

This clonotype was found many times. The chain employs TRBV7-8 and TRBJ2-5; TRBD1 agrees at 9 bases. This CDR3 region has 17 residues. Germline CDR1 reads SGHVS; CDR2 reads FQNEAQ. Unmatched junction bases numbered 13, after V lost 3 bases and J lost 5 bases. The CDR3 bases are TGTGCCAGCAGCTTTCGGCCCGGGACAGGGTCTGGGGAGACCCAGTACTTC. Protein sequence: CASSFRPGTGSGETQYF. Full variable domain (remainder filled in from reference TRBV7-8 and TRBJ2-5): GAGVSQSPRYKVAKRGQDVALRCDPISGHVSLFWYQQALGQGPEFLTYFQNEAQLDKSGLPSDRFFAERPEGSVSTLKIQRTQQEDSAVYLCASSFRPGTGSGETQYFGPGTRLLVL.

The J gene is TRBJ1-3, the V gene TRBV2; tentatively, D is TRBD1 (6 bases). V was clipped by 6 bases and J by 8 bases, with 11 bases between them. This CDR3 contains 12 residues. Germline V gene lookup returns CDR1 SNHLY and CDR2 FYNNEI. The CDR3 region is CASRAQGYTIYF. The CDR3 coding sequence is TGTGCCAGCAGGGCACAGGGATACACCATATATTTT.

This clonotype occurred many times. V usage is TRBV30 and J usage is TRBJ1-3; the match to TRBD1 covers 8 bases. The V segment lost 5 bases and the J segment 0 bases; nucleotides outside the gene matches: 6. Germline CDR1 GTSNPN, CDR2 SVGIG (reference sequence). The CDR3 loop spans 15 amino acids. CDR3 amino acids: CAWFRDRSSGNTIYF. Written as DNA, the CDR3 is TGTGCCTGGTTCCGGGACAGGAGCTCTGGAAACACCATATATTTT.

This clonotype occurred many times. This chain connects TRBV7-2 to TRBJ1-4, with TRBD1 identical over 10 bases. Germline loops: CDR1 SGHTA, CDR2 FQGNSA. Trimming took 5 bases from V and 8 from J; bases not matched to a gene: 5. The CDR3 length is 14 residues. The CDR3 spells CASSLDRGHEKLFF. CDR3 bases: TGTGCCAGCAGCCTCGACAGGGGGCACGAAAAACTGTTTTTT.

This clonotype came up many times. The V call is TRBV11-2, the J call TRBJ2-5; D ambiguous. Trimming stripped 0 bases from V and 4 bases from J, with 3 bases between. The CDR3 is 12 amino acids. The V gene's germline CDR1 is SGHAT and CDR2 FQNNGV. The CDR3 loop is CASSLDRETQYF. For the CDR3, the DNA is TGTGCCAGCAGCTTAGATCGAGAGACCCAGTACTTC.

The table lists this clonotype with a count of one. It is likely a read error, because the conserved phenylalanine at the end of the CDR3 is missing. No DNA is shown, since the ends of the CDR3 on it are uncertain; the CDR3 is the one TCRdb lists. V gene TRBV5-1 combines with J gene TRBJ2-7. Looked up from germline, CDR1 is SGHRS and CDR2 is YFSETQ. The CDR3 is 15 residues long, ends included. The chain's CDR3 is CASRLTNRRTYERYS.

This clonotype was counted many times. The genes are TRBV16 and TRBJ2-7; D might be TRBD1 (7 bases). This CDR3 comprises 15 residues. V was shortened by 2 bases and J by 7 bases, with 18 bases between the two germline ends. Germline values: CDR1 KGHSY, CDR2 FQNENV. Here the CDR3 reads CASSQARTGGWEQYF. DNA of the CDR3: TGTGCCAGCAGCCAAGCCCGGACAGGAGGGTGGGAGCAGTACTTC.

The V call is TRBV19, the J call TRBJ1-5; D is ambiguous. Germline loops: CDR1 LNHDA, CDR2 SQIVND (reference sequence). Between the trimmed V and J ends, which lost 1 base and 0 bases, there was a span of 13 bases. The CDR3 has 17 residues. CDR3 residues: CASSIARTSYSNQPQHF. CDR3 nucleotides: TGTGCCAGTAGTATAGCCCGGACGAGCTATAGCAATCAGCCCCAGCATTTT. Combining the CDR3 with reference TRBV19 and TRBJ1-5 gives the whole variable domain DGGITQSPKYLFRKEGQNVTLSCEQNLNHDAMYWYRQDPGQGLRLIYYSQIVNDFQKGDIAEGYSVSREKKESFPLTVTSAQKNPTAFYLCASSIARTSYSNQPQHFGDGTRLSIL.

This chain links TRBV30 with TRBJ1-1, with D tentatively TRBD1 (5 bases). V lost 4 bases to trimming and J lost 2 bases, with 11 bases between them. Germline CDR1 GTSNPN, CDR2 SVGIG (reference sequence). CDR3 length: 13 amino acids. CDR3 region: CAWTDGANTEAFF. DNA for the CDR3: TGTGCCTGGACCGATGGGGCAAACACTGAAGCTTTCTTT.